The 9 T cell receptor beta chains listed next were all sequenced from one sample in a study of low-dose radiotherapy and immunotherapy resistance in tumors. The time point was: after trial treatment. Regarding treatment: LDRT plus nivolumab, ipilimumab, low-dose cyclophosphamide and aspirin (RACIN trial). TCRs underwent 20 PCR cycles of amplification with a constant-region primer and V-primer adapter. TCRdb redid the calling of the reads with MiXCR, one entry per CDR3 protein. The data contain roughly 52,000 distinct CDR3 sequences, roughly 31% of them seen just once; the ten biggest clones take up roughly 8.2%. The material was PBMCs, obtained after low-dose radiotherapy plus immunotherapy. These receptors were obtained from a male donor with rectosigmoid adenocarcinoma.

Many counts were recorded for this clonotype. CDR3: CASSFGVGEGYEQYF. The CDR3, as DNA: TGTGCCAGCAGCTTTGGGGTGGGAGAGGGCTACGAGCAGTACTTC. V gene TRBV7-3 combines with J gene TRBJ2-7; D may be TRBD2 (5 bases). The germline V gene has CDR1 SGHTA and CDR2 FQGTGA. Trimming took 3 bases from V and 3 from J, leaving 15 bases between them. The CDR3 extends over 15 amino acids.

The chain employs TRBV13 and TRBJ2-1; D is tentatively TRBD1 or TRBD2 (5 bases each). CDR3 length equals 14 residues. Trimming left V 5 bases short and J 6 bases short, with 14 bases between. Germline assignment: CDR1 PRHDT and CDR2 FYEKMQ (reference sequence). The CDR3 bases are TGTGCCAGCAGCCCGGGGCGCGCGGTCAATGAGCAGTTCTTC. This translates into CASSPGRAVNEQFF.

This clonotype was counted between two and nine times. This may arise from a read error, as a much more abundant clone is one base away. The CDR3 DNA reads TGCGCCAGCAGCCAAGAAGGCGGTCTCGAGGTCGAGCAGTACTTC. This sequence encodes CASSQEGGLEVEQYF. The rearrangement joins TRBV4-3 to TRBJ2-7; unclear D gene. The CDR3 totals 15 residues. Germline V lookup: CDR1 LGHNA, CDR2 YSLEER. The V end lost 0 bases, the J end lost 6 bases, and 15 bases lay between the germline ends.

The chain combines TRBV27 with TRBJ2-1; D unresolved. Germline V gene data show CDR1 as MNHEY and CDR2 as SMNVEV (reference sequence). The CDR3 runs to 19 residues. Trimming cost V 2 bases and J 4 bases, with 24 bases left between them. The CDR3 reads CASSLRYSQESKIYNEQFF. The CDR3 DNA reads as TGTGCCAGCAGTTTACGCTACTCTCAGGAAAGTAAGATTTACAATGAGCAGTTCTTC.

This clonotype was found many times. This chain uses TRBV5-1 with TRBJ2-5; D call uncertain. V was pared by 0 bases and J by 4 bases, with 7 bases between. Germline CDR1 and CDR2: SGHRS and YFSETQ. The length of the CDR3 is 13 residues. The CDR3 region has the DNA TGCGCCAGCAGCTTGGTACCAGCAGAGACCCAGTACTTC. This codes for CASSLVPAETQYF.

The rearrangement joins TRBV7-2 to TRBJ2-7; D is unresolved. This CDR3 has 12 residues. CDR1 is SGHTA and CDR2 is FQGNSA in the germline V gene. Trimming cost V 2 bases and J 7 bases, with 9 bases left between them. As DNA, the CDR3 is TGTGCCAGCAGCTTAAACCGGTGGGAGCAGTACTTC. Encoded protein: CASSLNRWEQYF.

In DNA form, the CDR3 reads TGTGCCAGCAGTTTTGTCCGATCAGGCTCCAAGGGCAATCAGCCCCAGCATTTT. Its protein product is CASSFVRSGSKGNQPQHF. The V call is TRBV28, the J call TRBJ1-5; D is unclear. V was pared by 3 bases and J by 2 bases, with 20 bases between. The CDR3 covers 18 residues. Germline loops: CDR1 MDHEN, CDR2 SYDVKM.

This clonotype was seen repeatedly, ten times or more. The rearrangement joins TRBV11-2 to TRBJ2-3, with 16 bases matching TRBD2. CDR1 and CDR2 (germline): SGHAT, FQNNGV. Trimming at V came to 3 bases and at J to 0 bases, leaving 3 bases not matched to a gene. The CDR3 has 18 residues. Here the CDR3 reads CASSFGTSGGDSTDTQYF. In DNA form, the CDR3 reads TGTGCCAGCAGCTTCGGGACTAGCGGGGGGGATAGCACAGATACGCAGTATTTT. Together with reference TRBV11-2 and TRBJ2-3, the CDR3 gives the full variable domain: EAGVAQSPRYKIIEKRQSVAFWCNPISGHATLYWYQQILGQGPKLLIQFQNNGVVDDSQLPKDRFSAERLKGVDSTLKIQPAKLEDSAVYLCASSFGTSGGDSTDTQYFGPGTRLTVL.

As concerns this clonotype: A far larger clone is just one base off, so this is likely a read error. J is TRBJ2-7 and V is TRBV11-1; D is tentatively TRBD1 or TRBD2 (5 bases each). The CDR3 sequence is 16 residues long. Trimming pared 3 bases from V and 7 bases from J, leaving 22 bases between. The germline V gene encodes CDR1 SGHAT and CDR2 FQDESV (reference sequence). The CDR3 sequence is CASSFGGEWGYNEQYF. CDR3 nucleotide sequence: TGTGCCAGCAGCTTCGGAGGCGAATGGGGCTACAATGAGCAGTACTTC.